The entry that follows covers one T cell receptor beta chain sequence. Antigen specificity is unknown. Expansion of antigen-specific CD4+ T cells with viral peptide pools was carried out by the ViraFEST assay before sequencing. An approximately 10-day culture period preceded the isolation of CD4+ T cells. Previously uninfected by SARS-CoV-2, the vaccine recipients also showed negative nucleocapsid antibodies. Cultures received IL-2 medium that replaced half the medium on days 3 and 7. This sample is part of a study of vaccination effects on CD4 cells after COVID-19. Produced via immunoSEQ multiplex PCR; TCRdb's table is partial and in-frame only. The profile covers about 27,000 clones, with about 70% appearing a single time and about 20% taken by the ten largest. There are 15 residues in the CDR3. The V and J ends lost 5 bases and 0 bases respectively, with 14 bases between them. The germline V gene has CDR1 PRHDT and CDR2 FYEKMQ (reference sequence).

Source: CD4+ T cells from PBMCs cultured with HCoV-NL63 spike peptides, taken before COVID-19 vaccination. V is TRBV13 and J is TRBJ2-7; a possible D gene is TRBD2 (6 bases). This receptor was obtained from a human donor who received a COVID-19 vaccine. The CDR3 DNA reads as TGTGCCAGCAGCACGGGACTTTCCAGCTCCTACGAGCAGTACTTC. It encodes CASSTGLSSSYEQYF.